Presented here are 5 T cell receptor beta chains from one specimen sequenced in a study of beta chain features in type 1 diabetes. Since all of the isolated RNA was reverse transcribed, expressed TCRB transcripts were what got sequenced. TCRdb's copy holds only in-frame clones and misses some; the assay was immunoSEQ multiplex PCR. This sample carries approximately 140,000 clones, roughly 10% of them seen once, and the ten largest clones take 0.6% to 0.9%. Which antigens these TCRs recognize remains unknown. Study-wide results and limits: Type 1 diabetes patients had moderately but significantly shorter TCRB CDR3s in all four CD4+ subsets.

The sequenced sample consisted of central memory CD4+ T cells from blood. These receptors all stem from a man younger than 40 with type 1 diabetes.

A few counts support this clone. The chain links TRBV6-5 to TRBJ1-6; 7 bases agree with TRBD1. Germline V lookup: CDR1 MNHEY, CDR2 SVGAGI. With 2 bases clipped from V and 10 bases from J, the junction kept 5 bases outside the gene matches. The CDR3 length is 14 residues. DNA of the CDR3: TGTGCCAGCAGTTACGACAGGGTACGGTCACCCCTCCACTTT. Its translation is CASSYDRVRSPLHF.

The genes are TRBV4-1 and TRBJ2-5, with 9 bases matching TRBD1. Germline CDR1 and CDR2: MGHRA and YSYEKL. V was clipped by 1 base and J by 7 bases; unmatched bases: 4. CDR3 length equals 14 residues. The CDR3 region is CASSQADRGGTQYF. For the CDR3, the DNA is TGCGCCAGCAGCCAAGCAGACAGGGGGGGGACCCAGTACTTC.

This clone appeared a few times. The V and J genes are TRBV28 and TRBJ2-2, with a tentative D call TRBD2 (8 bases). In germline, CDR1 is MDHEN, CDR2 SYDVKM. Trimming pared 7 bases from V and 4 bases from J, leaving 22 bases between. CDR3 length equals 17 residues. The CDR3 is CASNSLGRGLGTGELFF. The CDR3 nucleotides are TGTGCCAGCAATTCCCTCGGGAGGGGGCTAGGCACCGGGGAGCTGTTTTTT.

This clone was detected only a few times. Here the CDR3 DNA reads TGTGCCAGCAGTTACTCGGGGGGATCGTCGGCTCCTTTCTTT. It codes for CASSYSGGSSAPFF. The chain is built from TRBV6-5 and TRBJ1-1; weak D call: TRBD1 (5 bases). V lost 0 bases to trimming and J lost 12 bases, with 17 bases between them. Germline CDR1 reads MNHEY; CDR2 reads SVGAGI. CDR3 size: 14 residues.

The chain joins TRBV5-4 to TRBJ2-1, with 9 bases identical to TRBD1. V shed 5 bases, J shed 10 bases, and the junction held 13 bases outside the gene matches. Germline CDR1 is SGHNT and CDR2 is YYREEE (reference sequence). This CDR3 is 15 amino acids long. The CDR3 DNA reads TGTGCCAGCAGTACCGGGACAGGGAATCCCAGAGAGCAGTTCTTC. Amino acid sequence: CASSTGTGNPREQFF.